This T cell receptor beta chain was captured in a study of shared clonotypes between healthy human individuals. The V gene's germline CDR1 is MNHNS and CDR2 SASEGT. CDR3 size: 16 residues. V gave up 3 bases and J gave up 2 bases, with 14 bases separating them. Concerning this clone: Its specificity is not known.

Study-level points and caveats: Blood was the only sampled material, and tissue repertoires likely differ.

Nashville, Tennessee was home to all donors, each a Caucasian adult. Partitioning of CD4+ cells yielded a CD45RA+ naive subset and a CD45RA-negative memory subset. Only in-frame clones appear in the TCRdb table, and some are missing; sequencing was by immunoSEQ multiplex PCR. The sample lists some 1 million clones, roughly 80% occurring once. The chain is built from TRBV6-1 and TRBJ2-1; D perhaps matches TRBD2 (5 bases). The specimen was memory CD4+ T cells sorted from blood. Noted subset: CD45RA-negative fraction. This TCR came from a man aged 18 to 30 in good health. CDR3: CASSDRGANAYNEQFF. CDR3 sequence (DNA): TGTGCCAGCAGTGACCGGGGTGCTAACGCCTACAATGAGCAGTTCTTC.